Sequencing of this T cell receptor beta chain was carried out in a study of OX40 agonist ivuxolimab in advanced cancers. Of note for this clone: As yet, its antigen is unknown.

Study results and limitations: The study found among the lowest clonal expansion in partial responders at 0.1-3.0 mg/kg. At doses 0.1 to 3.0 mg/kg, CD4+ and CD8+ clones expanded.

Sequencing used immunoSEQ multiplex PCR; TCRdb keeps in-frame clones, though not all of them. The sample lists some 110,000 clones, 90% to 95% occurring once. The V gene's germline CDR1 is SQVTM and CDR2 ANQGSEA. The ends were cut back, 2 bases at V and 3 bases at J, with 10 bases in the middle. The CDR3 spans 13 residues. The J gene is TRBJ1-1, the V gene TRBV29-1; D is possibly TRBD1 (5 bases). The starting material was CD4+ or CD8+ T cells sorted from blood, obtained in a trial of the OX40 agonist ivuxolimab. The clonotype comes from an adult with an advanced solid tumor such as melanoma, head and neck, liver or kidney cancer. CDR3 bases: TGCAGCGTTGAAAAGGGACGGGACACTGAAGCTTTCTTT. Encoded protein: CSVEKGRDTEAFF.